Presented here are 12 T cell receptor beta chains from one specimen sequenced in a study of T cell clonotyping in hematopoietic cell transplantation. Sequenced by immunoSEQ multiplex PCR; TCRdb stores in-frame clones only, minus some. The repertoire holds 10,000 or so clones, with approximately 87% as singletons. Sequenced material: PBMCs, taken 180 days after allogeneic stem cell transplant. All receptors come from a human patient who had an allogeneic stem cell transplant, so the T cells may come from the graft donor. The donor label of this sample is uncertain. Some clones in this sample may be carry-over from other donors' samples.

The CDR3 spells CASSPGVSPLHF. CDR3 nucleotides: TGTGCCAGCAGCCCTGGGGTTTCACCCCTCCACTTT. The rearrangement uses TRBV28 and TRBJ1-6; no reliable D call. V lost 6 bases and J 9 bases, leaving 9 bases between the germline ends. The CDR3 totals 12 residues. Germline loops: CDR1 MDHEN, CDR2 SYDVKM.

The chain carries TRBV28 and TRBJ1-3; D gene ambiguous. Trimming pared 4 bases from V and 0 bases from J, leaving 7 bases between. CDR1 and CDR2 (germline): MDHEN, SYDVKM. The CDR3 contains 14 residues. CDR3 protein: CASSSIDSGNTIYF. DNA of the CDR3: TGTGCCAGCAGTTCCATTGACTCTGGAAACACCATATATTTT.

The chain couples TRBV11-2 to TRBJ2-1; either TRBD1 or TRBD2 may supply D (5 bases each). CDR3 size: 15 residues. Germline V gene lookup returns CDR1 SGHAT and CDR2 FQNNGV. The V end was cut by 4 bases, the J end by 8 bases, with 18 bases between. This CDR3 is CASSSRGRVVHEQFF. Here the CDR3 DNA reads TGTGCCAGCAGCTCCCGGGGCAGGGTGGTTCATGAGCAGTTCTTC.

V usage is TRBV27 and J usage is TRBJ2-7; tentatively, D is TRBD1 (6 bases). V was cut by 4 bases and J by 3 bases, with 19 bases left in between. Germline assignment: CDR1 MNHEY and CDR2 SMNVEV (reference sequence). CDR3 length: 16 residues. Here the CDR3 reads CASSSLFGQKDYEQYF. The CDR3 region has the DNA TGTGCCAGCAGTTCTCTCTTTGGACAGAAGGACTACGAGCAGTACTTC.

Within the sample, this clone is large. This chain uses TRBV5-6 with TRBJ1-2; the match to TRBD1 covers 7 bases. CDR1 is SGHDT, CDR2 YYEEEE, per germline. The CDR3 is made up of 13 amino acids. The V gene end was trimmed by 3 bases and the J gene end by 2 bases; junction bases not matched to a gene: 1. The CDR3 reads CASSWGQNYGYTF. CDR3 sequence (DNA): TGTGCCAGCAGCTGGGGACAGAACTATGGCTACACCTTC. Drawing the rest from reference TRBV5-6 and TRBJ1-2, the complete variable domain is DAGVTQSPTHLIKTRGQQVTLRCSPKSGHDTVSWYQQALGQGPQFIFQYYEEEERQRGNFPDRFSGHQFPNYSSELNVNALLLGDSALYLCASSWGQNYGYTFGSGTRLTVV.

The genes are TRBV9 and TRBJ1-1; D is unresolved. There are 14 residues in the CDR3. Germline CDR1 SGDLS, CDR2 YYNGEE. V was trimmed by 4 bases and J by 0 bases, leaving 10 bases between them. The CDR3 DNA reads TGTGCCAGCAGCCCTGGACCCTTGAACACTGAAGCTTTCTTT. This translates into CASSPGPLNTEAFF.

The chain uses TRBV27 and TRBJ2-1; TRBD1 aligns across 7 bases. This CDR3 spans 17 amino acids. V lost 4 bases and J lost 4; bases outside the gene matches: 13. Germline loops: CDR1 MNHEY, CDR2 SMNVEV (reference sequence). CDR3: CASSSVPRQGFYNEQFF. The CDR3, as DNA: TGTGCCAGCAGTTCCGTCCCCCGACAGGGCTTTTACAATGAGCAGTTCTTC.

This chain connects TRBV13 to TRBJ1-5, with a tentative D call TRBD1 (6 bases). Germline V CDR1 and CDR2: PRHDT, FYEKMQ (reference sequence). The CDR3 is made up of 17 amino acids. V was cut by 3 bases and J by 0 bases, with 15 bases left in between. This CDR3 is CASSFNTGMYSNQPQHF. The CDR3 DNA reads TGTGCCAGCAGCTTTAATACAGGGATGTATAGCAATCAGCCCCAGCATTTT.

This clone is large. The J gene is TRBJ1-2, the V gene TRBV7-9; D is perhaps TRBD1 (6 bases). The V end lost 9 bases, the J end lost 4 bases, and 18 bases lay between the germline ends. This CDR3 is 14 amino acids long. Per the germline V gene, CDR1 is SEHNR and CDR2 is FQNEAQ (reference sequence). The CDR3 DNA is TGTGCCAGTGCCGGTGGGGGGCATATCTATGGCTACACCTTC. Translating it yields CASAGGGHIYGYTF. Full variable domain (missing parts from reference TRBV7-9 and TRBJ1-2): DTGVSQNPRHKITKRGQNVTFRCDPISEHNRLYWYRQTLGQGPEFLTYFQNEAQLEKSRLLSDRFSAERPKGSFSTLEIQRTEQGDSAMYLCASAGGGHIYGYTFGSGTRLTVV.

This clone has only a few counts. This chain links TRBV5-5 with TRBJ1-2; D call uncertain. The V and J ends lost 4 bases and 4 bases respectively, with 11 bases between them. This CDR3 is built from 13 residues. Germline values: CDR1 SGHKS, CDR2 YYEKEE (reference sequence). The DNA of the CDR3 is TGTGCCAGCAGCCCCCCGCCCGGCTATGGCTACACCTTC. This encodes CASSPPPGYGYTF.

The chain couples TRBV19 to TRBJ1-1, with D possibly being TRBD1 (5 bases). Germline loops: CDR1 LNHDA, CDR2 SQIVND (reference sequence). V was pared by 3 bases and J by 7 bases, with 9 bases between. The CDR3 has 12 amino acids. The CDR3 reads CASSIKGYEAFF. The CDR3 nucleotides are TGTGCCAGTAGTATTAAGGGGTATGAAGCTTTCTTT. Together with reference TRBV19 and TRBJ1-1, the CDR3 gives the full variable domain: DGGITQSPKYLFRKEGQNVTLSCEQNLNHDAMYWYRQDPGQGLRLIYYSQIVNDFQKGDIAEGYSVSREKKESFPLTVTSAQKNPTAFYLCASSIKGYEAFFGQGTRLTVV.

The chain is built from TRBV5-1 and TRBJ2-7; no clear D. V was shortened by 2 bases and J by 7 bases, with 13 bases between the two germline ends. Germline CDR1 is SGHRS and CDR2 is YFSETQ. The CDR3 loop spans 13 amino acids. Here the CDR3 reads CASSFLRNEEQYF. The CDR3 DNA is TGCGCCAGCAGCTTCCTTAGAAACGAAGAGCAGTACTTC.